This T cell receptor (beta chain) stems from a study of shared clonotypes between healthy human individuals. On the study more broadly: Researchers drew samples from a couple of women and three men aged 18 to 49.

Turning to this clone: Antigen unknown.

Study-wide results and limits: Represented diversity (both genetic and exposure-history) was limited by the small number of donors. The four-donor shared clonotypes exceeded non-shared clonotypes in generation probability, with non-shared ones scoring lower.

CD45RO-negative, CCR7-positively selected cells formed the naive CD8 fraction, excluding terminally differentiated effector memory CD45RA+ cells. Repertoires were generated with immunoSEQ multiplex PCR, while TCRdb's copy carries only in-frame clones and drops some. This repertoire shows around 620,000 clones, 85% to 95% found once; its top ten account for around 0.11%. CDR3 size: 13 residues. V lost 0 bases and J lost 2, with 4 bases in between. Germline CDR1 reads SGHNT; CDR2 reads YYREEE (reference sequence). This TCR was sampled from a woman aged 30 to 39 in good health. The specimen sequenced was naive CD8+ T cells sorted from blood. The rearrangement joins TRBV5-4 to TRBJ2-3; D gene unclear. In nucleotides, the CDR3 is TGTGCCAGCAGCTTGGCCCCCACAGATACGCAGTATTTT. Encoded protein: CASSLAPTDTQYF.